This record concerns one TCR beta chain sequence. The antigen is undetermined. This sample was taken from a study of graft-versus-host responses after intestinal transplantation. Study-level information: Every one of the recipients received anti-thymocyte globulin induction and afterwards took tacrolimus and steroids for roughly three years.

The CDR3 extends over 15 amino acids. Germline CDR1 and CDR2: SGHRS and YFSETQ. The V gene lost 0 bases and the J gene lost 0 bases, with 7 bases spanning the gap. The method was immunoSEQ multiplex PCR; TCRdb's version includes in-frame clones alone and lacks a portion of them. The table has tens of thousands of clones, over 90% seen once. Points from the study as a whole: Some GvH clones were seen earlier in gut or blood, suggesting intestinal origin. Early post-transplant HvG declines showed an association with peak circulating GvH clone levels.

Material: unstimulated CD4+ T cells sorted from spleen or lymph node cells, obtained before transplant. The source is a human donor who was the organ donor for an intestinal transplant. This chain connects TRBV5-1 to TRBJ1-5; TRBD1 might be the D (5 bases). DNA for the CDR3: TGCGCCAGCAGCTTGGAAGGGGCTAGCAATCAGCCCCAGCATTTT. It encodes CASSLEGASNQPQHF.